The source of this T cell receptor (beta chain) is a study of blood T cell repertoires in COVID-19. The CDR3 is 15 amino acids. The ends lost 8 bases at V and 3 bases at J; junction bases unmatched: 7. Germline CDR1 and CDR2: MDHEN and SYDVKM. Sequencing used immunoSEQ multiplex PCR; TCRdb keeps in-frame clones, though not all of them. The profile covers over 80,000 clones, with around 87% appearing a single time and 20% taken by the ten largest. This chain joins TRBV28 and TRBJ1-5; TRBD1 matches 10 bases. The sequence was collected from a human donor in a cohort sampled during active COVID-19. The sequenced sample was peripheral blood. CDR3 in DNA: TGTGCCAGCGACGAGACAGGGGGCATCAATCAGCCCCAGCATTTT. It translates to CASDETGGINQPQHF.